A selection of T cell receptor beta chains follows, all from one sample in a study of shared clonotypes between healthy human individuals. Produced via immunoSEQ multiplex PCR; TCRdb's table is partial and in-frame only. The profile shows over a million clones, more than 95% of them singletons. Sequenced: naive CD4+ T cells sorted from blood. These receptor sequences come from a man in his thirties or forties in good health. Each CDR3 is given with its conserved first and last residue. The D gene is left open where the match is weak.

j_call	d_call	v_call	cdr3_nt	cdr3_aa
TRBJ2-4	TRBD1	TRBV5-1	TGCGCCAGCAGCCCCCAGGGGGAAAACATTCAGTACTTC	CASSPQGENIQYF
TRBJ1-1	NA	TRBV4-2	TGTGCCAGCAGCCTAGACTGGGCACAGAACACTGAAGCTTTCTTT	CASSLDWAQNTEAFF
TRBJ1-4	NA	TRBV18	TGTGCCAGCTCGAATAGTGGGGGAACTAATGAAAAACTGTTTTTT	CASSNSGGTNEKLFF
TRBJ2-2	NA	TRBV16	TGTGCCAGCGGCGCGGGGCTAGCGACCGGGGAGCTGTTTTTT	CASGAGLATGELFF
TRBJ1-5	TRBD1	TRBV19	TGTGCCAGTAGTGTTAACAGGGGAGGCAATCAGCCCCAGCATTTT	CASSVNRGGNQPQHF
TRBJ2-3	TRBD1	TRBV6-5	TGTGCCAGCACCCGGTTCAGGGGGGATACGCAGTATTTT	CASTRFRGDTQYF
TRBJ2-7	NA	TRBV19	TGTGCCAGTAGTATCCCCGGCCGATCGGTCTACGAGCAGTACTTC	CASSIPGRSVYEQYF
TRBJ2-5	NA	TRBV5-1	TGCGCCAGCAGCTTGAATGTCAGGGTATCGGAGACCCAGTACTTC	CASSLNVRVSETQYF
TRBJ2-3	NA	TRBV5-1	TGCGCCAGCAGCTTGGGGGGCCGCGATACGCAGTATTTT	CASSLGGRDTQYF
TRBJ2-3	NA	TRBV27	TGTGCCAGCAGGCGGGACTTCACCACAGATACGCAGTATTTT	CASRRDFTTDTQYF
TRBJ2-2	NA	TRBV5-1	TGCGCCAGCAGCTTGTTGGCGAACACCGGGGAGCTGTTTTTT	CASSLLANTGELFF